This T cell receptor beta chain comes out of a study of blood T cell repertoires in COVID-19. As for the study in general: The study drew acute and convalescent COVID-19 samples from the United States, Italy and Spain.

The study recruited people aged about 18 to 95 years across some 23 US areas. Cohort placement rested on clinical history that participants reported themselves. CDR3 length: 17 residues. Trimming removed 4 bases at V and 0 bases at J, with 16 bases between. CDR1 and CDR2 from the germline V gene are SGHTA and FQGNSA. As handled by the study authors: Amplification with reference gene primers provided the estimates of nucleated cell counts. The repertoire was sequenced with immunoSEQ multiplex PCR; TCRdb's copy has only in-frame clones and lacks some. That table furnishes V, J and clone size, whereas the DNA furnished D and trimming. This sample has approximately 150,000 clones, with 84% found just once.

The chain combines TRBV7-2 with TRBJ1-3; D is ambiguous. The sequence was collected from a man aged 45-65 years who had recovered from COVID-19. Sequencing was done on a sample of PBMCs or T cells enriched from blood (not recorded which). In DNA form, the CDR3 reads TGTGCCAGCAGCTCTGTCCATACCAGGTACTCTGGAAACACCATATATTTT. Its translation is CASSSVHTRYSGNTIYF.